The 19 T cell receptor beta chains listed next were all sequenced from one sample in a study of blood T cell repertoires in COVID-19. Some clones are missing from TCRdb's copy, which holds only in-frame ones; the method was immunoSEQ multiplex PCR. The table has about 260,000 clones, around 90% seen once; the top ten hold over 5%. The sequencing input was peripheral blood. The receptors were gathered from a woman aged 55-69 years with COVID-19, enrolled during active disease.

The V and J genes are TRBV9 and TRBJ1-1; 9 bases align to TRBD1. J was trimmed by 1 base and V by 4 bases; bases with no gene match: 5. CDR1 SGDLS and CDR2 YYNGEE come from the germline V gene. The CDR3 is 15 residues long. The CDR3, as DNA: TGTGCCAGCAGCTATCCGGGACAGGGGAACACTGAAGCTTTCTTT. Protein sequence: CASSYPGQGNTEAFF. Full variable domain (outside the CDR3, taken from reference TRBV9 and TRBJ1-1): DSGVTQTPKHLITATGQRVTLRCSPRSGDLSVYWYQQSLDQGLQFLIQYYNGEERAKGNILERFSAQQFPDLHSELNLSSLELGDSALYFCASSYPGQGNTEAFFGQGTRLTVV.

Regarding this clone: In the same sample, other DNA sequences code for this CDR3. The chain has TRBV5-1 and TRBJ1-4, with D possibly matching TRBD1 (5 bases). The CDR3 is 14 residues long. V lost 5 bases and J lost 5, with 13 bases in between. CDR1 and CDR2 (germline): SGHRS, YFSETQ. This CDR3 reads CASRGGTVNEKLFF. The CDR3 DNA is TGCGCCAGCAGGGGGGGGACGGTGAATGAAAAACTGTTTTTT.

V gene TRBV21-1 combines with J gene TRBJ2-5; TRBD1, the table's D call, was not compared with the DNA. TRBV21-1 is a known pseudogene. The CDR3 length is 18 residues. CDR3 protein: CASSKCGCGQRSQETQYF. In nucleotides, the CDR3 is TGTGCCAGCAGCAAATGTGGGTGTGGACAGAGATCCCAAGAGACCCAGTACTTC.

This rearrangement joins TRBV4-3 to TRBJ1-2; D is perhaps TRBD1 (6 bases). Per germline, CDR1 LGHNA and CDR2 YSLEER. V was clipped by 2 bases and J by 2 bases, with 12 bases between them. CDR3 length: 15 residues. CDR3 in amino acids: CASSQSLTGNYGYTF. DNA for the CDR3: TGCGCCAGCAGCCAAAGCTTGACAGGCAACTATGGCTACACCTTC.

J is TRBJ2-4 and V is TRBV19, with D tentatively TRBD1 (6 bases). The CDR3 length is 13 residues. In germline, CDR1 is LNHDA, CDR2 SQIVND (reference sequence). Trimming cost V 5 bases and J 5 bases, with 10 bases left between them. The DNA of the CDR3 is TGTGCCAGTAGTCCACAGGGAGAAAACATTCAGTACTTC. It translates to CASSPQGENIQYF.

The chain joins TRBV18 to TRBJ2-5; D is perhaps TRBD1 (6 bases). This CDR3 has 15 residues. Trimming left V 1 base short and J 4 bases short, with 13 bases between. From germline, CDR1 is KGHSH and CDR2 LQKENI. Here the CDR3 reads CASSPLPGEAETQYF. CDR3 nucleotide sequence: TGTGCCAGCTCACCACTCCCAGGGGAAGCAGAGACCCAGTACTTC.

This sequence joins TRBV5-1 and TRBJ2-2, with 10 bases aligning to TRBD1. Per germline, CDR1 SGHRS and CDR2 YFSETQ. J was trimmed by 4 bases and V by 0 bases; bases with no gene match: 6. The CDR3 is 17 amino acids. CDR3 nucleotides: TGCGCCAGCAGCTTGGGGGGGACAGGGGTCCCCACCGGGGAGCTGTTTTTT. Translation: CASSLGGTGVPTGELFF.

This chain joins TRBV28 and TRBJ2-5, with D possibly matching TRBD2 (5 bases). The CDR3 totals 14 residues. CDR1 MDHEN and CDR2 SYDVKM come from the germline V gene. V lost 10 bases and J lost 1, with 16 bases in between. The CDR3 sequence is CATTIAPFQETQYF. CDR3 in DNA: TGTGCCACGACTATAGCCCCCTTCCAAGAGACCCAGTACTTC. The entire variable domain, with the rest obtained from reference TRBV28 and TRBJ2-5, is as follows: DVKVTQSSRYLVKRTGEKVFLECVQDMDHENMFWYRQDPGLGLRLIYFSYDVKMKEKGDIPEGYSVSREKKERFSLILESASTNQTSMYLCATTIAPFQETQYFGPGTRLLVL.

The genes are TRBV9 and TRBJ1-2, with a tentative D call TRBD1 (6 bases). This CDR3 is 16 amino acids long. Trimming removed 3 bases from V and 6 bases from J, with 21 bases in between. Per the germline V gene, CDR1 is SGDLS and CDR2 is YYNGEE. The CDR3 protein is CASSGAGQFSRNGYTF. The CDR3 DNA reads TGTGCCAGCAGCGGGGCCGGACAGTTTAGTAGGAATGGCTACACCTTC.

The chain recombines TRBV28 with TRBJ1-1; 10 bases match TRBD1. The germline V gene has CDR1 MDHEN and CDR2 SYDVKM. V was clipped by 5 bases and J by 1 base; unmatched bases: 1. This CDR3 spans 14 amino acids. This CDR3 reads CASSGDRGNTEAFF. CDR3 nucleotide sequence: TGTGCCAGCAGTGGGGACAGGGGGAACACTGAAGCTTTCTTT.

This clone came up once. The rearrangement joins TRBV3-1 (or the pseudogene TRBV3-2) to TRBJ1-2; the D gene is possibly TRBD1 (5 bases). This CDR3 is built from 12 residues. Trimming cost V 4 bases and J 8 bases, with 11 bases left between them. Germline loops: CDR1 LGHDT, CDR2 YNNKEL (reference sequence). The CDR3, as DNA: TGTGCCAGCAGCCGCGGGACCTCGGGCTACACCTTC. Its translation is CASSRGTSGYTF.

The rearrangement joins TRBV15 to TRBJ2-1; 13 bases are a match to TRBD2. The germline gives CDR1 LNHNV, CDR2 YYDKDF (reference sequence). After removal of 8 bases from V and 4 bases from J, the junction contained 5 bases not matched to a gene. The CDR3 has 15 residues. The CDR3 coding sequence is TGTGCCACCTCGGGACTAGCGGGACCATACAATGAGCAGTTCTTC. Encoded protein: CATSGLAGPYNEQFF. Supplemented by reference TRBV15 and TRBJ2-1, the full variable domain reads DAMVIQNPRYQVTQFGKPVTLSCSQTLNHNVMYWYQQKSSQAPKLLFHYYDKDFNNEADTPDNFQSRRPNTSFCFLDIRSPGLGDTAMYLCATSGLAGPYNEQFFGPGTRLTVL.

The J gene is TRBJ2-5, the V gene TRBV6-2 or TRBV6-3, with 12 bases matching TRBD1. Germline-derived CDR1 and CDR2 are MNHEY and SVGEGT. V shed 5 bases, J shed 5 bases, and the junction held 6 bases outside the gene matches. The CDR3 runs 15 residues. The DNA of the CDR3 is TGTGCCAGCAGTCACCGGGACAGGGGGCTTGAGACCCAGTACTTC. Protein product: CASSHRDRGLETQYF.

CDR3: CASSSGLDTQYF. In DNA form, the CDR3 reads TGTGCCAGCAGTTCGGGTTTAGATACGCAGTATTTT. The chain has TRBV12-3 or TRBV12-4 and TRBJ2-3; D gene unclear. The V and J ends lost 4 bases and 5 bases respectively, with 7 bases between them. The length of the CDR3 is 12 residues.

The J gene is TRBJ1-5, the V gene TRBV7-2; tentative D call: TRBD1 (6 bases). This CDR3 has 14 amino acids. Deletions cut 5 bases from V and 8 bases from J, with 16 bases between. Germline CDR1 SGHTA, CDR2 FQGNSA. This CDR3 reads CASSTLGQNKPQHF. For the CDR3, the DNA is TGTGCCAGCAGCACGTTAGGACAGAATAAGCCCCAGCATTTT.

This clone was seen a single time. V usage is TRBV20-1 and J usage is TRBJ1-1; the D is unclear. The length of the CDR3 is 10 residues. Per the germline V gene, CDR1 is DFQATT and CDR2 is SNEGSKA (reference sequence). The V and J ends lost 8 bases and 6 bases respectively, with 10 bases between them. The chain's CDR3 is CSRTRAEAFF. The DNA of the CDR3 is TGCAGTCGCACTAGGGCTGAAGCTTTCTTT.

This chain links TRBV14 with TRBJ2-1; TRBD1 matches at 9 bases. The CDR3 runs to 16 residues. V gave up 4 bases and J gave up 8 bases; unmatched junction bases: 12. CDR1 and CDR2 (germline): SGHDN, FVKESK. The CDR3 spells CASSLRTGTGFYEQFF. DNA of the CDR3: TGTGCCAGCAGCCTGAGAACCGGGACAGGGTTTTATGAGCAGTTCTTC.

V and J are TRBV18 and TRBJ1-5; possibly TRBD1 for D (6 bases). The germline V gene encodes CDR1 KGHSH and CDR2 LQKENI. Trimming took 3 bases from V and 5 from J, leaving 11 bases between them. This CDR3 contains 14 residues. This CDR3 reads CASSPTQGDQPQHF. The DNA for the CDR3 is TGTGCCAGCTCACCGACACAGGGCGATCAGCCCCAGCATTTT.

The chain is built from TRBV19 and TRBJ2-1, with 9 positions matching TRBD2. Unmatched junction bases numbered 13, after V lost 1 base and J lost 12 bases. This CDR3 contains 16 residues. The germline V gene encodes CDR1 LNHDA and CDR2 SQIVND (reference sequence). In DNA, the CDR3 is TGTGCCAGTAGTATAGGAAGCGGGGGGCTATTCGGAGGGCAGTTCTTC. Its protein product is CASSIGSGGLFGGQFF. Drawing the rest from reference TRBV19 and TRBJ2-1, the complete variable domain is DGGITQSPKYLFRKEGQNVTLSCEQNLNHDAMYWYRQDPGQGLRLIYYSQIVNDFQKGDIAEGYSVSREKKESFPLTVTSAQKNPTAFYLCASSIGSGGLFGGQFFGPGTRLTVL.